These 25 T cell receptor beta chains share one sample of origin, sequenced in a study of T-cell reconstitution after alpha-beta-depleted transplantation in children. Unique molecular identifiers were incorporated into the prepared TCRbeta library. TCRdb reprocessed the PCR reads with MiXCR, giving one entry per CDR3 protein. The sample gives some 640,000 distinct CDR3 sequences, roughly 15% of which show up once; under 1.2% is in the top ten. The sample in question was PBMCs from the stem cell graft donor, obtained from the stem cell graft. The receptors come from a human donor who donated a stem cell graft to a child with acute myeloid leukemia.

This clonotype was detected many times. The CDR3 loop reads CASSRRGSGGQETQYF. Written as DNA, the CDR3 is TGTGCCAGCAGTCGCAGGGGTAGCGGCGGCCAAGAGACCCAGTACTTC. The chain carries TRBV6-1 and TRBJ2-5; D could derive from TRBD1 or TRBD2 (6 bases each). The CDR3 is made up of 16 amino acids. Germline V gene data show CDR1 as MNHNS and CDR2 as SASEGT. Trimming removed 5 bases at V and 1 base at J, with 17 bases between.

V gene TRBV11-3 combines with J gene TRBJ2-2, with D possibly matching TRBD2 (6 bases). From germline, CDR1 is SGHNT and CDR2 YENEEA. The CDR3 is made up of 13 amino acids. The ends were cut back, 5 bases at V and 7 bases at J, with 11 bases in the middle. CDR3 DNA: TGTGCCAGCAGCGCCGGGACTTACGGGGAGCTGTTTTTT. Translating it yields CASSAGTYGELFF.

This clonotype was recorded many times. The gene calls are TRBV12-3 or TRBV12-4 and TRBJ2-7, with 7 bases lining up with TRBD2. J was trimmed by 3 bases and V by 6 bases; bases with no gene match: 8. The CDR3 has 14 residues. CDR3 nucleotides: TGTGCCAGCAGGCGAGAGCGGGGAAACTACGAGCAGTACTTC. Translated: CASRRERGNYEQYF.

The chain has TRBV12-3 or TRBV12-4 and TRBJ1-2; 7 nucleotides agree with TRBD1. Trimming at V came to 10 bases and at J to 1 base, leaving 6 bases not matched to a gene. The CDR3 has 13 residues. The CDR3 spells CATQGDFNYGYTF. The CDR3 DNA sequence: TGTGCCACCCAGGGGGACTTTAACTATGGCTACACCTTC.

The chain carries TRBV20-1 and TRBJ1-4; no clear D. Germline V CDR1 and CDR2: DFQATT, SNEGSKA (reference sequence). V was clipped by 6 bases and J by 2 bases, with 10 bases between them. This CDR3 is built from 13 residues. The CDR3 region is CSAGEATNEKLFF. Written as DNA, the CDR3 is TGCAGTGCCGGGGAAGCGACTAATGAAAAACTGTTTTTT.

Here the CDR3 DNA reads TGCGCCAGCAGAGATCGGGAACTGAACACTGAAGCTTTCTTT. This gives the protein CASRDRELNTEAFF. The chain has TRBV10-2 and TRBJ1-1, with D hard to call. CDR3 size: 14 residues. The germline V and J ends were trimmed by 6 bases and 0 bases, with 11 bases remaining between them. Germline V CDR1 and CDR2: WSHSY, SAAADI.

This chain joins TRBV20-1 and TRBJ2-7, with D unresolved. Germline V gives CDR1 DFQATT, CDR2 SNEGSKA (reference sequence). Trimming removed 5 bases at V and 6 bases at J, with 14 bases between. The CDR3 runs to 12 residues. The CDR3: CSASRTGLEQYV. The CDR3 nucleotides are TGCAGTGCTTCGCGAACTGGCCTCGAGCAGTACGTC.

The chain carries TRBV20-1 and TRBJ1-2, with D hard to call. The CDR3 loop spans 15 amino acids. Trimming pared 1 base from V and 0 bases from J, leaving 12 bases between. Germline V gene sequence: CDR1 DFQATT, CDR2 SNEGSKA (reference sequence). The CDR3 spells CSARVSESSNYGYTF. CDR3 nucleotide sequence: TGCAGTGCTAGAGTTTCAGAGTCTTCTAACTATGGCTACACCTTC.

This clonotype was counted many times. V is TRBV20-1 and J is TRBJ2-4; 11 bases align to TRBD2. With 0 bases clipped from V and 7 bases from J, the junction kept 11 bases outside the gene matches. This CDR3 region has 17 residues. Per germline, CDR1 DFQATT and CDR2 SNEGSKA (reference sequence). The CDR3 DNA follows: TGCAGTGCTAGAGATCGGCTAGCGGGGGGACGAGCGAACATTCAGTACTTC. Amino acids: CSARDRLAGGRANIQYF.

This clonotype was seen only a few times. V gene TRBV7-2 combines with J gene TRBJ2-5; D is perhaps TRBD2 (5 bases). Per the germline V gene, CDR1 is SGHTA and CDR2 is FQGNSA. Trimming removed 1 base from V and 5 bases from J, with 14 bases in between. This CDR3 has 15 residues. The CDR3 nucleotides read TGTGCCAGCAGCTTAGGAGGAGGTCATTTGGAGACCCAGTACTTC. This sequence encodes CASSLGGGHLETQYF.

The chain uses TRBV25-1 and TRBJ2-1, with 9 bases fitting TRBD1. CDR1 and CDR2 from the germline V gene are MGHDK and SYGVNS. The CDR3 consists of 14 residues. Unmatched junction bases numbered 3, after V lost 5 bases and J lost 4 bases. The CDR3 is CASSRQGVYNEQFF. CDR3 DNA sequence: TGTGCCAGCAGTCGACAGGGGGTGTACAATGAGCAGTTCTTC.

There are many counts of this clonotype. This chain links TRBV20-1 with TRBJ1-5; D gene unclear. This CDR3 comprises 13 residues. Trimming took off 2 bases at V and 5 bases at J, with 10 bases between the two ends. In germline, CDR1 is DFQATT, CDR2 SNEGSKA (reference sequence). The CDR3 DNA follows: TGCAGTGCTAGACACGACGGTTATCAGCCCCAGCATTTT. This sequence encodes CSARHDGYQPQHF.

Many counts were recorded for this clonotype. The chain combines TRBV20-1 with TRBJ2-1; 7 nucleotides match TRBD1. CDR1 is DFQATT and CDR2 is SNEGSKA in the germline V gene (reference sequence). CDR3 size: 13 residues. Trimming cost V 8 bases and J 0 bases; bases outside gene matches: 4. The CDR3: CSPRGSSYNEQFF. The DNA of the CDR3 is TGCAGTCCCAGGGGGAGCTCCTACAATGAGCAGTTCTTC.

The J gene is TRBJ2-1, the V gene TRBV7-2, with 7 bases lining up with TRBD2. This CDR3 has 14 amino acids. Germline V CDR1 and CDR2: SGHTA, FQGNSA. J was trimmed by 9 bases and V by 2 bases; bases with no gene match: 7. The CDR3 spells CASSLRGGVGEQFF. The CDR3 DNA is TGTGCCAGCAGCTTACGCGGGGGAGTGGGTGAGCAGTTCTTC.

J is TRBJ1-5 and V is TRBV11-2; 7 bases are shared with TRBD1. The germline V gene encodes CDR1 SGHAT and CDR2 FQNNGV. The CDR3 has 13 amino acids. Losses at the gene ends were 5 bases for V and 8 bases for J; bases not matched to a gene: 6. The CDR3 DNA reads TGTGCCAGCAGCGTGAGCAGGGGGGAGCCCCAGCATTTT. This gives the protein CASSVSRGEPQHF.

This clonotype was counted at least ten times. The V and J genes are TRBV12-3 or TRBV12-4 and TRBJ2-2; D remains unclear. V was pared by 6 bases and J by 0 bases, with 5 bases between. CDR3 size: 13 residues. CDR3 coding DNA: TGTGCCAGCAGGGGGACGAACACCGGGGAGCTGTTTTTT. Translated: CASRGTNTGELFF.

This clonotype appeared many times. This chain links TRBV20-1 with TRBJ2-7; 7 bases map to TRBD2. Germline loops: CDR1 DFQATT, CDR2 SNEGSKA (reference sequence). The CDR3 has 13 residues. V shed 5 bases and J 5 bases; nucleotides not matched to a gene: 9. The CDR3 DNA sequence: TGCAGTGCTCCTGGCCGACTAGCTCACGAGCAGTACGTC. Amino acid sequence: CSAPGRLAHEQYV.

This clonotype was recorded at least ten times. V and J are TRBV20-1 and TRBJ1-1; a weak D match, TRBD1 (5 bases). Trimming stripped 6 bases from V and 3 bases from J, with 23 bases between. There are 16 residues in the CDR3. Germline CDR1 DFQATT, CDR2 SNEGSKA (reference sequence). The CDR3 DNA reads TGCAGTGCGAGTCACCATGGGGCAGGTTCATACACTGAAGCTTTCTTT. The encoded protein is CSASHHGAGSYTEAFF.

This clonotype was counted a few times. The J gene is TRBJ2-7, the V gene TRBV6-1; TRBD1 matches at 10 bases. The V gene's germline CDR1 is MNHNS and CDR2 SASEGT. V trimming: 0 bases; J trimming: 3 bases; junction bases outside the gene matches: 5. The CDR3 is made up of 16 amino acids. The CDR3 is CASSEAWTGGLYEQYV. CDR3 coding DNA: TGTGCCAGCAGTGAAGCGTGGACAGGGGGGCTCTACGAGCAGTACGTC.

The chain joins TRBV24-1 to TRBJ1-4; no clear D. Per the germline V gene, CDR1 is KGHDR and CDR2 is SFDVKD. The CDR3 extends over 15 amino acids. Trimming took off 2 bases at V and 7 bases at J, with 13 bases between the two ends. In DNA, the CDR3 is TGTGCCACCAGTGATTACGAAGAAGGTGGTGAAAAACTGTTTTTT. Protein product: CATSDYEEGGEKLFF.

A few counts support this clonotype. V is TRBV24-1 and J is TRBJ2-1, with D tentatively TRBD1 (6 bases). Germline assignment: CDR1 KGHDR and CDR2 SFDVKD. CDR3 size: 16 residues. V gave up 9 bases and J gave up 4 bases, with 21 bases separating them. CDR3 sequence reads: CATGGNRDMKYNEQFF. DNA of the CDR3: TGTGCCACCGGAGGAAACCGGGACATGAAATACAATGAGCAGTTCTTC.

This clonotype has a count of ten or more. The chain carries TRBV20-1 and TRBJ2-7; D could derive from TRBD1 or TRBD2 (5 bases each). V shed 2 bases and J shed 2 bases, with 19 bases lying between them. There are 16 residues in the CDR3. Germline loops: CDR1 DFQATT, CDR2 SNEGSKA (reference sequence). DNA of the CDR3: TGCAGTGCTAGACCCCGCATGGCTGGGGGACCCTACGAGCAGTACTTC. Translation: CSARPRMAGGPYEQYF.

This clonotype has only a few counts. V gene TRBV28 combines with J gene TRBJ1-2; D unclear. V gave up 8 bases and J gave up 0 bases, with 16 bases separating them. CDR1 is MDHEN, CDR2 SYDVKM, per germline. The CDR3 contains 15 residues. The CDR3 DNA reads TGTGCCAGCGCTCGCATCGATGCCTCTAACTATGGCTACACCTTC. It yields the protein CASARIDASNYGYTF.

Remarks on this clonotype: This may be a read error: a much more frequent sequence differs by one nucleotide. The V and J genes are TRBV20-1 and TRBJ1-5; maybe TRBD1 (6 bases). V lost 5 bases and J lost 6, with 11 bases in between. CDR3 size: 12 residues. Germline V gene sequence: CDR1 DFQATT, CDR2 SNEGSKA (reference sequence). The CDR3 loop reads CSAHRVGQPQHF. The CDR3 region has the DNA TGCAGTGCTCACAGGGTGGGTCAGCCCCAGCATTTT.

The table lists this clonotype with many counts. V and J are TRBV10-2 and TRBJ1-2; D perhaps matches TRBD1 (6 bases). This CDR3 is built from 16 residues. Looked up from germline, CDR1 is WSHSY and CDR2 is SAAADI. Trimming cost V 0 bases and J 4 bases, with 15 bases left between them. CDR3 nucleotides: TGCGCCAGCAGTGAGTCGAGCTCCGGGACAATCTATGGCTACACCTTC. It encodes CASSESSSGTIYGYTF.